A selection of T cell receptor beta chains follows, all from one sample in a study of blood T cell repertoires in COVID-19. Method: immunoSEQ multiplex PCR; TCRdb's copy keeps in-frame clones and lacks some. The table lists about 55,000 clones, roughly 90% of them singletons, with 16% in the top ten. Sequencing input: peripheral blood. The source is a man aged 80 or over with acute or convalescent COVID-19. The CDR3 runs from the conserved cysteine through the conserved F or W. Each record gives: D gene, clone size, V gene, J gene, CDR3 protein, CDR3 DNA. A D gene is named only where the DNA matches it firmly. Expanded clones are given a class, and other clones once, few, many or no size at all.

>TRBD2|once|TRBV11-1|TRBJ2-2
CASSRRGGNTGELFF
TGTGCCAGCAGCCGTCGGGGGGGAAACACCGGGGAGCTGTTTTTT
>-|few|TRBV19|TRBJ1-2
CASSIYSREYGYTF
TGTGCCAGTAGTATCTACAGCCGAGAGTATGGCTACACCTTC
>TRBD2|-|TRBV9|TRBJ2-5
CASSVATPSGLEETQYF
TGTGCCAGCAGCGTAGCTACCCCTAGCGGGTTGGAAGAGACCCAGTACTTC
>-|-|TRBV6-6|TRBJ1-1
CASSYGLTGTNTEAFF
TGTGCCAGCAGTTATGGATTGACGGGAACGAACACTGAAGCTTTCTTT
>TRBD1|-|TRBV5-1|TRBJ1-6
CASSLRTGAQVDSPLHF
TGCGCCAGCAGCTTGAGGACAGGGGCGCAAGTTGATTCACCCCTCCACTTT
>-|-|TRBV27|TRBJ2-5
CASSPRGWRQGQETQYF
TGTGCCAGCAGCCCCCGAGGGTGGCGCCAGGGGCAAGAGACCCAGTACTTC
>-|once|TRBV19|TRBJ1-5
CASSTLDPNRQPQHF
TGTGCCAGTAGTACGCTGGACCCTAACAGGCAGCCCCAGCATTTT
>-|few|TRBV5-1|TRBJ1-2
CASSLASQVPNYGYTF
TGCGCCAGCAGCTTGGCATCACAGGTCCCGAACTATGGCTACACCTTC
>-|once|TRBV7-8|TRBJ2-3
CASSLWRETSTDTQYF
TGTGCCAGCAGCCTCTGGCGGGAAACTAGCACAGATACGCAGTATTTT
>TRBD2|once|TRBV4-2|TRBJ2-1
CASSRGPSGEYNEQFF
TGTGCCAGCAGCCGGGGACCTAGCGGGGAGTACAATGAGCAGTTCTTC
>TRBD2|-|TRBV5-1|TRBJ2-4
CASSLGTAGGTKNIQYF
TGCGCCAGCAGCTTGGGTACAGCGGGGGGAACAAAAAACATTCAGTACTTC
>-|-|TRBV18|TRBJ2-1
CASSPNGGNSYNEQFF
TGTGCCAGCTCACCAAATGGGGGGAACTCCTACAATGAGCAGTTCTTC
>TRBD2|-|TRBV7-3|TRBJ2-2
CASSLIPLAGSGELFF
TGTGCCAGCAGCTTAATTCCCCTAGCGGGGTCCGGGGAGCTGTTTTTT
>TRBD1|-|TRBV19|TRBJ1-2
CASTRGTGDLYGYTF
TGTGCCAGTACCCGGGGGACAGGGGACCTCTATGGCTACACCTTC
>-|-|TRBV7-2|TRBJ2-7
CASNSPIPYEQYF
TGTGCCAGCAACTCACCTATCCCCTACGAGCAGTACTTC
>TRBD1|-|TRBV7-3|TRBJ2-6
CASSLRTGGLGGANVLTF
TGTGCCAGCAGCTTAAGGACAGGGGGACTTGGTGGGGCCAACGTCCTGACTTTC
>TRBD1|-|TRBV6-4|TRBJ1-2
CASSPGQGTPGNYGYTF
TGTGCCAGCAGCCCGGGACAGGGGACACCCGGAAACTATGGCTACACCTTC
>TRBD1|once|TRBV6-5|TRBJ1-2
CASSYVRTGGSYGYTF
TGTGCCAGCAGTTACGTTAGGACAGGGGGCTCTTATGGCTACACCTTC
>TRBD1|-|TRBV6-6|TRBJ1-2
CASRLGQGLDGYTF
TGTGCCAGCAGACTCGGACAGGGGTTGGATGGCTACACCTTC
>TRBD1|-|TRBV11-2|TRBJ1-1
CASSRGQLNTEAFF
TGTGCCAGCAGCCGGGGACAGCTGAACACTGAAGCTTTCTTT
>-|-|TRBV18|TRBJ1-4
CASSPPGENEKLFF
TGTGCCAGCTCACCTCCAGGGGAGAATGAAAAACTGTTTTTT
>-|-|TRBV15|TRBJ1-2
CATSPRAGEEGYTF
TGTGCCACCAGCCCCCGAGCGGGGGAAGAAGGCTACACCTTC
>TRBD2|-|TRBV2|TRBJ2-1
CASRPLAGGGYNEQFF
TGTGCCAGCAGACCCCTAGCGGGGGGCGGCTACAATGAGCAGTTCTTC
>-|-|TRBV5-1|TRBJ1-1
CASSLGDINTEAFF
TGCGCCAGCAGCTTGGGGGACATCAACACTGAAGCTTTCTTT
>-|-|TRBV27|TRBJ1-4
CASSLWGGNEKLFF
TGTGCCAGCAGTTTATGGGGAGGGAATGAAAAACTGTTTTTT
>-|-|TRBV7-2|TRBJ1-2
CASSGTLNYGYTF
TGTGCCAGCAGCGGCACCCTGAACTATGGCTACACCTTC
>TRBD1|-|TRBV5-6|TRBJ1-2
CASSMGQNYGYTF
TGTGCCAGCAGCATGGGACAGAACTATGGCTACACCTTC
>-|-|TRBV28|TRBJ2-3
CASSLSLGGHPDTQYF
TGTGCCAGCAGTTTAAGCCTGGGGGGGCACCCAGATACGCAGTATTTT
>TRBD2|-|TRBV9|TRBJ2-1
CASSAVTGGYNEQFF
TGTGCCAGCAGCGCCGTGACGGGGGGATACAATGAGCAGTTCTTC
>TRBD1|-|TRBV30|TRBJ1-3
CAWSMGQGVRNTIYF
TGTGCCTGGAGTATGGGACAGGGAGTGAGGAACACCATATATTTT
>TRBD2|-|TRBV15|TRBJ2-5
CATSRGPRSGGVEETQYF
TGTGCCACCAGCAGAGGCCCTCGGAGCGGGGGGGTAGAAGAGACCCAGTACTTC
>TRBD1|once|TRBV18|TRBJ1-4
CASSPTGGGKLFF
TGTGCCAGCTCTCCTACAGGGGGCGGAAAACTGTTTTTT
>-|-|TRBV27|TRBJ1-1
CASSLRRGNTEAFF
TGTGCCAGCAGTTTACGTAGGGGGAACACTGAAGCTTTCTTT
>-|-|TRBV5-1|TRBJ2-3
CASNLIDSSDTQYF
TGCGCCAGCAATCTTATTGACAGTTCAGATACGCAGTATTTT
>-|-|TRBV18|TRBJ2-7
CASSLDSAYEQYF
TGTGCCAGCTCACTTGACAGTGCCTACGAGCAGTACTTC
>-|-|TRBV6-1|TRBJ1-2
CASSEVRDLGYTF
TGTGCCAGCAGTGAAGTGAGAGACTTGGGCTACACCTTC
>-|-|TRBV5-4|TRBJ2-2
CATGQGTILNTGELFF
TGTGCCACGGGGCAGGGGACCATATTGAACACCGGGGAGCTGTTTTTT
>-|-|TRBV2|TRBJ1-1
CASRYSTEAFF
TGTGCCAGCAGATACAGCACTGAAGCTTTCTTT
>-|-|TRBV6-5|TRBJ2-1
CASSFGPGGLDEQFF
-
>-|-|TRBV19|TRBJ2-5
CASRRPGETQYF
TGTGCCAGTAGGCGCCCCGGGGAGACCCAGTACTTC
>-|-|TRBV3-1/TRBV3-2|TRBJ1-6
CASSQDGSYNSPLHF
TGTGCCAGCAGCCAAGATGGCAGCTATAATTCACCCCTCCACTTT
>-|few|TRBV11-2|TRBJ1-1
CASSLEVGREAFF
TGTGCCAGCAGCTTAGAGGTAGGGAGGGAAGCTTTCTTT
>-|-|TRBV6-2/TRBV6-3|TRBJ2-5
CASSNILRETQYF
TGTGCCAGCAGCAACATTTTGAGGGAGACCCAGTACTTC
>TRBD1|-|TRBV2|TRBJ1-6
CASRETGTGGSPLHF
TGTGCCAGCAGGGAAACCGGGACAGGGGGTTCACCCCTCCACTTT
>-|few|TRBV10-3|TRBJ2-7
CAIKLTGGSTYEQYF
TGTGCCATCAAACTGACAGGCGGAAGCACCTACGAGCAGTACTTC